The 16 T cell receptor beta chains in this list originate from one sample, sequenced in a study of blood T cell repertoires in COVID-19. Here immunoSEQ multiplex PCR was the method, and the copy in TCRdb shows in-frame clones only, minus some. Of hundreds of thousands of clones listed, roughly nine tenths are singletons. Sequences were obtained from PBMCs or T cells enriched from blood (not recorded which). All receptors derive from a man between 18 and 35 years old who had recovered from COVID-19.

Only one count was recorded for this clone. The chain has TRBV4-3 and TRBJ2-1; D might be TRBD2 (5 bases). Germline V gives CDR1 LGHNA, CDR2 YSLEER. Deletions cut 5 bases from V and 0 bases from J, with 17 bases between. The CDR3 covers 17 residues. The CDR3 bases are TGCGCCAGCAGCTCAACTGCTGGTGGGAGCTCCTACAATGAGCAGTTCTTC. Translation: CASSSTAGGSSYNEQFF.

This rearrangement joins TRBV2 to TRBJ2-2, with TRBD2 matching over 10 bases. The CDR3 covers 16 residues. The germline gives CDR1 SNHLY, CDR2 FYNNEI. The V gene end was trimmed by 6 bases and the J gene end by 0 bases; junction bases not matched to a gene: 4. Here the CDR3 DNA reads TGTGCCAGCAGGGATAGCGGGAGGCCGAACACCGGGGAGCTGTTTTTT. Translation: CASRDSGRPNTGELFF.

This rearrangement joins TRBV6-5 to TRBJ1-6, with D hard to call. There are 12 residues in the CDR3. Germline V lookup: CDR1 MNHEY, CDR2 SVGAGI. With 6 bases removed from V and 7 bases from J, the gap between germline ends came to 7 bases. This CDR3 is CASSRENSPLHF. CDR3 sequence (DNA): TGTGCCAGCAGCCGGGAGAATTCACCCCTCCACTTT.

The gene calls are TRBV15 and TRBJ1-1; TRBD1 aligns across 8 bases. CDR3 length equals 17 residues. Unmatched junction bases numbered 11, after V lost 5 bases and J lost 0 bases. Germline V CDR1 and CDR2: LNHNV, YYDKDF (reference sequence). The CDR3 protein is CATSGRQGRYMNTEAFF. In DNA, the CDR3 is TGTGCCACCAGCGGACGACAGGGGCGGTACATGAACACTGAAGCTTTCTTT. The whole variable domain, remainder taken from reference TRBV15 and TRBJ1-1, is DAMVIQNPRYQVTQFGKPVTLSCSQTLNHNVMYWYQQKSSQAPKLLFHYYDKDFNNEADTPDNFQSRRPNTSFCFLDIRSPGLGDTAMYLCATSGRQGRYMNTEAFFGQGTRLTVV.

This clone showed up just once. V and J are TRBV7-8 and TRBJ2-7; 7 nucleotides agree with TRBD1. This CDR3 has 14 amino acids. From germline, CDR1 is SGHVS and CDR2 FQNEAQ. V shed 2 bases and J 4 bases; nucleotides not matched to a gene: 5. CDR3 sequence (DNA): TGTGCCAGCAGCTTATGGGGACAGACATACGAGCAGTACTTC. Translating it yields CASSLWGQTYEQYF.

This chain uses TRBV18 with TRBJ1-1, with D perhaps TRBD1 (6 bases). CDR3 size: 15 residues. Trimming removed 1 base at V and 5 bases at J, with 14 bases between. CDR1 is KGHSH, CDR2 LQKENI, per germline. CDR3 sequence (DNA): TGTGCCAGCTCACCACGGGATAGAACAGGGACTGAAGCTTTCTTT. This translates into CASSPRDRTGTEAFF.

This clone has just one count. The V gene is TRBV19, the J gene TRBJ1-5; the match to TRBD1 covers 7 bases. The J segment lost 4 bases and the V segment lost 7 bases, leaving 4 bases of the junction unmatched. This CDR3 contains 13 residues. The germline CDR1 and CDR2 sequences are LNHDA and SQIVND (reference sequence). The CDR3 DNA is TGTGCCAGTACCCGACAGGGAAATCAGCCCCAGCATTTT. Translating it yields CASTRQGNQPQHF.

J is TRBJ2-5 and V is TRBV5-1; 7 nucleotides agree with TRBD1. Germline CDR1 reads SGHRS; CDR2 reads YFSETQ. J was trimmed by 1 base and V by 0 bases; bases with no gene match: 3. The CDR3 length is 15 residues. CDR3 sequence reads: CASSLAPGGQETQYF. CDR3 nucleotides: TGCGCCAGCAGCTTGGCTCCAGGGGGCCAAGAGACCCAGTACTTC.

This chain links TRBV6-6 with TRBJ2-5; 12 bases are a match to TRBD2. The CDR3 is 16 amino acids. Germline V gene lookup returns CDR1 MNHNY and CDR2 SVGAGI (reference sequence). V lost 5 bases and J lost 4; bases outside the gene matches: 8. Here the CDR3 DNA reads TGTGCCAGCAGTGCCCCGGGACTAGCGGGCGGAGAGACCCAGTACTTC. Translating it yields CASSAPGLAGGETQYF.

V is TRBV7-9 and J is TRBJ1-1; a weak D match, TRBD1 (6 bases). V gave up 3 bases and J gave up 4 bases, with 12 bases separating them. The CDR3 runs 14 residues. In germline, CDR1 is SEHNR, CDR2 FQNEAQ (reference sequence). Written as DNA, the CDR3 is TGTGCCAGCAGCTTGCGGACAGAAACCACTGAAGCTTTCTTT. The encoded protein is CASSLRTETTEAFF.

This clone was counted a single time. The rearrangement uses TRBV4-1 and TRBJ1-4, with no clear D. Per germline, CDR1 MGHRA and CDR2 YSYEKL. The V and J ends lost 1 base and 1 base respectively, with 10 bases between them. This CDR3 region has 16 residues. Written as DNA, the CDR3 is TGCGCCAGCAGCCAAGTCCCGGGGATAACTAATGAAAAACTGTTTTTT. Translated, it gives CASSQVPGITNEKLFF.

The V call is TRBV7-8, the J call TRBJ1-5, with D perhaps matching TRBD1 (5 bases). V lost 5 bases to trimming and J lost 1 base, with 24 bases between them. Looked up from germline, CDR1 is SGHVS and CDR2 is FQNEAQ. The CDR3 runs to 19 residues. The CDR3, as DNA: TGTGCCAGCAGCGCCAGACACTTCCAGGGTCGGGAGAGCAATCAGCCCCAGCATTTT. It encodes CASSARHFQGRESNQPQHF.

V and J are TRBV19 and TRBJ2-3; 7 bases fit TRBD2. The CDR3 sequence is 15 residues long. Germline-derived CDR1 and CDR2 are LNHDA and SQIVND (reference sequence). After removal of 6 bases from V and 2 bases from J, the junction contained 8 bases not matched to a gene. CDR3 residues: CASRLGGLYTDTQYF. The CDR3 nucleotides are TGTGCCAGTAGGCTTGGGGGACTATACACAGATACGCAGTATTTT.

J is TRBJ1-6 and V is TRBV10-3, with D perhaps matching TRBD1 (5 bases). This CDR3 contains 15 residues. V lost 6 bases and J 9 bases, leaving 18 bases between the germline ends. CDR1 is ENHRY and CDR2 is SYGVKD in the germline V gene. The DNA of the CDR3 is TGTGCCATCAGCGAAGGGCCGGCGGGACCTTCACCCCTCCACTTT. It translates to CAISEGPAGPSPLHF.

V is TRBV28 and J is TRBJ2-7; a weak D match, TRBD2 (6 bases). V dropped 6 bases and J dropped 5 bases, with 20 bases sitting between them. Germline V lookup: CDR1 MDHEN, CDR2 SYDVKM. This CDR3 comprises 15 residues. CDR3 bases: TGTGCCAGCAGGACCCAGGGAGGATCCTGGCACGAGCAGTACTTC. Amino acids: CASRTQGGSWHEQYF.

This clone was found many times. This chain connects TRBV19 to TRBJ2-1; D unresolved. This CDR3 comprises 12 residues. The V and J ends lost 4 bases and 2 bases respectively, with 3 bases between them. CDR1 is LNHDA and CDR2 is SQIVND in the germline V gene (reference sequence). The CDR3 protein is CASSTAYNEQFF. The CDR3 DNA follows: TGTGCCAGTAGTACAGCCTACAATGAGCAGTTCTTC.